In this sample, the clone carrying this T cell receptor (beta chain) turned up many times. The antigen is not known. Documented time point: healthy volunteer bleed at 6 weeks. The authors extracted total RNA from unfractionated whole blood. The data originate from a study of human T cells and chemical hapten exposure. With 0 bases removed from V and 1 base from J, the gap between germline ends came to 7 bases. The CDR3 runs to 14 residues. Germline values: CDR1 LNHNV, CDR2 YYDKDF (reference sequence). General study results and limits: TCRs exceeding a frequency of 1 in 1000 stayed unchanged under DPC sensitization.

The library attached unique molecular identifiers to individual cDNA molecules. From the RACE reads, TCRdb called clonotypes with MiXCR, one entry per CDR3 protein. The sample contains 65,000 to 95,000 distinct CDR3 sequences, around 9.3% of which appear only once. The chain carries TRBV15 and TRBJ2-7, with D maybe TRBD1 (5 bases). The source of this sequence is a female donor in good health. Some clones in this sample may be carry-over from other donors' samples. The sequencing input was whole blood. CDR3 nucleotide sequence: TGTGCCACCAGCAGAGAGGCAGGGTCCTACGAGCAGTACTTC. This translates into CATSREAGSYEQYF.